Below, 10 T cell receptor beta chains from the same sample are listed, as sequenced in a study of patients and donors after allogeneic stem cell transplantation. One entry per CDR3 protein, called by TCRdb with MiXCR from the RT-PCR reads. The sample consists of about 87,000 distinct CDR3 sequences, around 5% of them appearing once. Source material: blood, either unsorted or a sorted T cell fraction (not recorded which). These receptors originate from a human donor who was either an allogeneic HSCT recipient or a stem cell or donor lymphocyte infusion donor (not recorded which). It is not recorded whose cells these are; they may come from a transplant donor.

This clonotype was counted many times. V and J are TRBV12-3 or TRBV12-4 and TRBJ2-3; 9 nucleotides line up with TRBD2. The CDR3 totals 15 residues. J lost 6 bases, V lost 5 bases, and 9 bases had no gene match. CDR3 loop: CASSLSGGSMDTQYF. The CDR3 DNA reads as TGTGCCAGCAGTCTTAGCGGGGGTTCTATGGATACGCAGTATTTT.

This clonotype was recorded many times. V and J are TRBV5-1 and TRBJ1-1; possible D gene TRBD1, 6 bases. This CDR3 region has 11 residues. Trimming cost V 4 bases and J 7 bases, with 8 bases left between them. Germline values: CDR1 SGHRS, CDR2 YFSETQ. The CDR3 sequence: CASSTDSEAFF. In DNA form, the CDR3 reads TGCGCCAGCAGCACGGACAGTGAAGCTTTCTTT.

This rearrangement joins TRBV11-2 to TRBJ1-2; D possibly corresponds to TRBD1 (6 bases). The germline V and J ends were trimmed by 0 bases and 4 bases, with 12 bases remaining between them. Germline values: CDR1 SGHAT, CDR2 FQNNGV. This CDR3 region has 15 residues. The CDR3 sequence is CASSLEPGASYGYTF. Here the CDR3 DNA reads TGTGCCAGCAGCTTAGAACCAGGGGCCAGCTATGGCTACACCTTC. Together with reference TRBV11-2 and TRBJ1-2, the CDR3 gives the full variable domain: EAGVAQSPRYKIIEKRQSVAFWCNPISGHATLYWYQQILGQGPKLLIQFQNNGVVDDSQLPKDRFSAERLKGVDSTLKIQPAKLEDSAVYLCASSLEPGASYGYTFGSGTRLTVV.

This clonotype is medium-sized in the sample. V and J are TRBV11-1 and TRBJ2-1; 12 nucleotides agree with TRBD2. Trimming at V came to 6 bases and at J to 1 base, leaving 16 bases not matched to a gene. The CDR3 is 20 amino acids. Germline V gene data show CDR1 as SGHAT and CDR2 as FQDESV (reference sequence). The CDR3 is CASRPNKTSGSSPSYNEQFF. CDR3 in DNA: TGTGCCAGCAGACCTAACAAGACTAGCGGGAGCAGCCCATCCTACAATGAGCAGTTCTTC.

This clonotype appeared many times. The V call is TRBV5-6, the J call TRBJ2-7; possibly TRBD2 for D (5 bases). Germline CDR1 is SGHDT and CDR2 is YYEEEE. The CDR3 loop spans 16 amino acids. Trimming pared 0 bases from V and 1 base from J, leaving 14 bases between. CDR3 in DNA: TGTGCCAGCAGCTTGGTGGGAGAGAGTTGGTCCTACGAGCAGTACTTC. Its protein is CASSLVGESWSYEQYF.

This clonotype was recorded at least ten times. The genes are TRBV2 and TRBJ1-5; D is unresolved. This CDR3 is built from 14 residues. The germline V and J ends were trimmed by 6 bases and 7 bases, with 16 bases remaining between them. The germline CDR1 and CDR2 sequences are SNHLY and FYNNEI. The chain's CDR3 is CASRAVGERQPQHF. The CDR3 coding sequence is TGTGCCAGCAGGGCGGTCGGGGAGCGACAGCCCCAGCATTTT.

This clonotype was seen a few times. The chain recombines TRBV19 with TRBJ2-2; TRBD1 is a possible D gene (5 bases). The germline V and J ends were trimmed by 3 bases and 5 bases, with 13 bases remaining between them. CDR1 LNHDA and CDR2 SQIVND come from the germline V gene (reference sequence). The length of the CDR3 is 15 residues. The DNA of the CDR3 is TGTGCCAGTAGTATTTGGGGCCGTCGGACCGGGGAGCTGTTTTTT. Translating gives CASSIWGRRTGELFF.

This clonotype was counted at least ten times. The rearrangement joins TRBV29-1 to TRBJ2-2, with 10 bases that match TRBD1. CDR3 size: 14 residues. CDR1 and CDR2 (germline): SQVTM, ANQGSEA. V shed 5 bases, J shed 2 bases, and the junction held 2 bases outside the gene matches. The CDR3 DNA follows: TGCAGCGTTTCGACAGGGGGCAACACCGGGGAGCTGTTTTTT. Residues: CSVSTGGNTGELFF.

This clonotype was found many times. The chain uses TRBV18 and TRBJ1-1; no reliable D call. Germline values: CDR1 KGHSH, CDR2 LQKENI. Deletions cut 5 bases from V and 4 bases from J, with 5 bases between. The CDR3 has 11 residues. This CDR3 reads CASSSGTEAFF. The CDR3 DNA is TGTGCCAGCTCAAGCGGCACTGAAGCTTTCTTT.

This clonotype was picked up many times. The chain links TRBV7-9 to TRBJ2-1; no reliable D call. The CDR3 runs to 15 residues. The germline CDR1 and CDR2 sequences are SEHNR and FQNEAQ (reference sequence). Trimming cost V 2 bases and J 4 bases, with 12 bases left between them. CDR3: CASSLLGHRYNEQFF. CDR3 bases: TGTGCCAGCAGCTTACTGGGTCATCGGTACAATGAGCAGTTCTTC.